These 6 T cell receptor beta chains were sequenced from one sample in a study of blood T cell repertoires in COVID-19. This table comes from immunoSEQ multiplex PCR, and its TCRdb copy is limited to in-frame clones, with some not included. The sample carries over 95,000 clones, roughly 80% recorded once. The sequencing sample was made of peripheral blood. The receptors stem from a middle-aged woman with acute or convalescent COVID-19.

The V and J genes are TRBV3-1 (or the pseudogene TRBV3-2) and TRBJ2-7; TRBD1 agrees at 7 bases. The trim removed 2 bases at V and 5 bases at J, leaving 6 bases unmatched. The CDR3 consists of 14 residues. Germline loops: CDR1 LGHDT, CDR2 YNNKEL (reference sequence). The CDR3 spells CASSQIQGNDEQYF. The CDR3 region has the DNA TGTGCCAGCAGCCAAATACAGGGGAACGACGAGCAGTACTTC.

The rearrangement links TRBV18 to TRBJ2-3; perhaps TRBD2 as D (5 bases). Trimming took 3 bases from V and 4 from J, leaving 11 bases between them. The length of the CDR3 is 14 residues. Germline V gives CDR1 KGHSH, CDR2 LQKENI. CDR3 DNA sequence: TGTGCCAGCTCACCGGGGAAACTAGCAGATACGCAGTATTTT. Translation gives CASSPGKLADTQYF.

The rearrangement joins TRBV5-5 to TRBJ2-7; tentatively, D is TRBD1 (6 bases). V gave up 4 bases and J gave up 2 bases, with 19 bases separating them. Germline V gives CDR1 SGHKS, CDR2 YYEKEE (reference sequence). This CDR3 has 16 amino acids. This CDR3 reads CASSETETGETYEQYF. CDR3 DNA sequence: TGTGCCAGCAGCGAGACTGAGACAGGAGAAACCTACGAGCAGTACTTC.

The rearrangement links TRBV19 to TRBJ2-3; TRBD1 matches 8 bases. The V segment lost 9 bases and the J segment 0 bases; nucleotides outside the gene matches: 8. The germline gives CDR1 LNHDA, CDR2 SQIVND (reference sequence). This CDR3 comprises 15 residues. CDR3 bases: TGTGCCAGCACGGACAGGGCGTTTAGCACAGATACGCAGTATTTT. This gives the protein CASTDRAFSTDTQYF.

V usage is TRBV18 and J usage is TRBJ1-2, with unresolved D. Germline lookup yields CDR1 KGHSH and CDR2 LQKENI. The CDR3 runs to 13 residues. V was clipped by 3 bases and J by 3 bases, with 8 bases between them. In DNA form, the CDR3 reads TGTGCCAGCTCACCGAGTCAGGACTATGGCTACACCTTC. This codes for CASSPSQDYGYTF.

This clone was observed a few times. The rearrangement uses TRBV20-1 and TRBJ1-2, with 8 bases lining up with TRBD1. This CDR3 comprises 16 residues. With 3 bases clipped from V and 3 bases from J, the junction kept 12 bases outside the gene matches. Germline assignment: CDR1 DFQATT and CDR2 SNEGSKA (reference sequence). CDR3: CSASWTGRVGDYGYTF. The CDR3, as DNA: TGCAGTGCTAGTTGGACAGGGAGAGTCGGGGACTATGGCTACACCTTC.